The 23 T cell receptor beta chains presented below share a single source sample, sequenced in a study of blood T cell repertoires in COVID-19. Repertoires were generated with immunoSEQ multiplex PCR, while TCRdb's copy carries only in-frame clones and drops some. The repertoire consists of under 200,000 clones, with about 88% occurring once and the leading ten covering under 2%. Input material: peripheral blood. All receptors derive from a man aged 18 to 35 with active or convalescent COVID-19.

This clone was counted between two and nine times. The rearrangement links TRBV5-1 to TRBJ2-3; the D gene is possibly TRBD2 (5 bases). Trimming pared 4 bases from V and 0 bases from J, leaving 24 bases between. Germline CDR1 SGHRS, CDR2 YFSETQ. The CDR3 totals 19 residues. CDR3 residues: CASSVARTYGLASTDTQYF. DNA of the CDR3: TGCGCCAGCAGCGTAGCCAGGACTTACGGGTTAGCTAGCACAGATACGCAGTATTTT. The full variable domain, rest sourced from reference TRBV5-1 and TRBJ2-3, is KAGVTQTPRYLIKTRGQQVTLSCSPISGHRSVSWYQQTPGQGLQFLFEYFSETQRNKGNFPGRFSGRQFSNSRSEMNVSTLELGDSALYLCASSVARTYGLASTDTQYFGPGTRLTVL.

The gene calls are TRBV18 and TRBJ1-2; TRBD1 matches at 7 bases. Germline trimming cut 3 bases from V and 1 base from J; bases unmatched to any gene: 5. Germline V gene lookup returns CDR1 KGHSH and CDR2 LQKENI. The CDR3 is 15 amino acids. This CDR3 is CASSPVGQYNYGYTF. The CDR3 DNA follows: TGTGCCAGCTCACCGGTGGGACAGTATAACTATGGCTACACCTTC. Full variable domain (rest looked up from reference TRBV18 and TRBJ1-2): NAGVMQNPRHLVRRRGQEARLRCSPMKGHSHVYWYRQLPEEGLKFMVYLQKENIIDESGMPKERFSAEFPKEGPSILRIQQVVRGDSAAYFCASSPVGQYNYGYTFGSGTRLTVV.

This clone was recorded a few times. The chain uses TRBV7-8 and TRBJ2-7, with 13 bases lining up with TRBD2. The trim removed 1 base at V and 1 base at J, leaving 4 bases unmatched. This CDR3 is 17 amino acids long. Germline V gene data show CDR1 as SGHVS and CDR2 as FQNEAQ. The CDR3, as DNA: TGTGCCAGCAGCTTAGTCAGACTAGCGGGAGGTTCCTACGAGCAGTACTTC. It yields the protein CASSLVRLAGGSYEQYF.

The genes are TRBV4-1 and TRBJ2-5, with no clear D. From germline, CDR1 is MGHRA and CDR2 YSYEKL. The V gene lost 1 base and the J gene lost 5 bases, with 17 bases spanning the gap. The CDR3 runs to 16 residues. The chain's CDR3 is CASSQAPPVVPETQYF. The CDR3 DNA follows: TGCGCCAGCAGCCAAGCCCCCCCAGTGGTCCCTGAGACCCAGTACTTC.

This clone was seen just once. This chain connects TRBV5-4 to TRBJ2-5; 7 bases line up with TRBD1. Germline-derived CDR1 and CDR2 are SGHNT and YYREEE (reference sequence). Losses at the gene ends were 1 base for V and 1 base for J; bases not matched to a gene: 1. The CDR3 has 14 amino acids. Here the CDR3 reads CASSLRDSQETQYF. The CDR3 nucleotides are TGTGCCAGCAGCTTGCGGGACAGCCAAGAGACCCAGTACTTC.

The chain carries TRBV29-1 and TRBJ2-3; 12 bases agree with TRBD2. The J segment lost 4 bases and the V segment lost 7 bases, leaving 9 bases of the junction unmatched. This CDR3 has 15 amino acids. The germline CDR1 and CDR2 sequences are SQVTM and ANQGSEA. The CDR3, as DNA: TGCAGCGCCAAGACTAGCGGGAGTTACGCAGATACGCAGTATTTT. Translation: CSAKTSGSYADTQYF.

V is TRBV9 and J is TRBJ2-3; D is possibly TRBD1 (7 bases). Germline V gene lookup returns CDR1 SGDLS and CDR2 YYNGEE. The CDR3 contains 14 residues. The V gene lost 3 bases and the J gene lost 4 bases, with 12 bases spanning the gap. CDR3 region: CASSGRGLPDTQYF. The CDR3 DNA reads as TGTGCCAGCAGCGGGAGGGGGCTCCCAGATACGCAGTATTTT.

The V gene is TRBV7-9, the J gene TRBJ2-3; TRBD2 aligns across 8 bases. V trimming: 10 bases; J trimming: 6 bases; junction bases outside the gene matches: 9. The germline V gene encodes CDR1 SEHNR and CDR2 FQNEAQ (reference sequence). This CDR3 has 13 residues. The CDR3 loop is CATFSGTMDTQYF. In DNA, the CDR3 is TGTGCCACCTTTAGCGGGACCATGGATACGCAGTATTTT.

This rearrangement joins TRBV19 to TRBJ1-5; 8 nucleotides line up with TRBD1. Per the germline V gene, CDR1 is LNHDA and CDR2 is SQIVND (reference sequence). After removal of 7 bases from V and 5 bases from J, the junction contained 1 base not matched to a gene. This CDR3 region has 12 residues. This CDR3 is CASTGGDQPQHF. Written as DNA, the CDR3 is TGTGCCAGTACAGGGGGCGATCAGCCCCAGCATTTT.

V and J are TRBV4-1 and TRBJ1-3, with D perhaps TRBD1 (5 bases). Deletions cut 5 bases from V and 0 bases from J, with 8 bases between. The length of the CDR3 is 14 residues. Germline CDR1 MGHRA, CDR2 YSYEKL. In DNA form, the CDR3 reads TGCGCCAGCAGCTGGGGGGGCTCTGGAAACACCATATATTTT. It translates to CASSWGGSGNTIYF.

The chain uses TRBV3-1 (or the pseudogene TRBV3-2) and TRBJ2-2; 9 nucleotides line up with TRBD1. Per germline, CDR1 LGHDT and CDR2 YNNKEL (reference sequence). CDR3 length: 17 residues. J lost 5 bases, V lost 4 bases, and 11 bases had no gene match. This chain's CDR3 is CASSRSIPGTGTGELFF. Here the CDR3 DNA reads TGTGCCAGCAGCCGGAGTATCCCCGGGACAGGGACCGGGGAGCTGTTTTTT.

The CDR3 is CASSSAYLTSGDTDTQYF. The DNA for the CDR3 is TGTGCCAGCAGTTCCGCCTACCTTACTAGCGGGGACACAGATACGCAGTATTTT. The chain carries TRBV28 and TRBJ2-3; 10 positions match TRBD2. CDR1 and CDR2 from the germline V gene are MDHEN and SYDVKM. Germline trimming cut 4 bases from V and 2 bases from J; bases unmatched to any gene: 12. The CDR3 has 18 amino acids.

This clone was seen a few times. This sequence joins TRBV30 and TRBJ1-3; D is unclear. The CDR3 covers 13 residues. The germline V gene has CDR1 GTSNPN and CDR2 SVGIG (reference sequence). V was cut by 5 bases and J by 0 bases, with 8 bases left in between. The CDR3 DNA sequence: TGTGCCTGGGGTGAACACTCTGGAAACACCATATATTTT. Its translation: CAWGEHSGNTIYF. Full variable domain (missing parts from reference TRBV30 and TRBJ1-3): SQTIHQWPATLVQPVGSPLSLECTVEGTSNPNLYWYRQAAGRGLQLLFYSVGIGQISSEVPQNLSASRPQDRQFILSSKKLLLSDSGFYLCAWGEHSGNTIYFGEGSWLTVV.

The V call is TRBV2, the J call TRBJ2-3; TRBD2 aligns across 7 bases. V lost 7 bases, J lost 3 bases, and 16 bases stayed unmatched. The CDR3 loop spans 17 amino acids. The germline gives CDR1 SNHLY, CDR2 FYNNEI. The CDR3 bases are TGTGCCAGCACCCCCTTAACGGGGGGATTAAAGACAGATACGCAGTATTTT. Its translation is CASTPLTGGLKTDTQYF.

This clone was found once. J is TRBJ1-5 and V is TRBV7-8, with TRBD1 as a possible D gene (6 bases). Germline V CDR1 and CDR2: SGHVS, FQNEAQ. The length of the CDR3 is 14 residues. Trimming cost V 4 bases and J 2 bases, with 9 bases left between them. The CDR3 is CASSSDSGNQPQHF. The CDR3 coding sequence is TGTGCCAGCAGCTCGGACAGTGGCAATCAGCCCCAGCATTTT.

CDR3: CAWSRQGSNSPLHF. CDR3 DNA: TGTGCCTGGAGTAGACAGGGGTCAAATTCACCCCTCCACTTT. This rearrangement joins TRBV30 to TRBJ1-6; TRBD1 matches 8 bases. The CDR3 runs to 14 residues. The V and J ends lost 2 bases and 7 bases, in that order; junction bases with no gene match: 4. CDR1 and CDR2 from the germline V gene are GTSNPN and SVGIG (reference sequence).

The rearrangement uses TRBV3-1 (or the pseudogene TRBV3-2) and TRBJ2-3; 7 nucleotides agree with TRBD2. The J segment lost 9 bases and the V segment lost 5 bases, leaving 8 bases of the junction unmatched. The length of the CDR3 is 13 residues. In germline, CDR1 is LGHDT, CDR2 YNNKEL (reference sequence). The chain's CDR3 is CASSRSPGLTQYF. CDR3 in DNA: TGTGCCAGCAGCAGATCGCCGGGACTAACGCAGTATTTT.

The chain employs TRBV7-9 and TRBJ2-1, with a tentative D call TRBD1 (6 bases). The CDR3 runs 14 residues. Germline assignment: CDR1 SEHNR and CDR2 FQNEAQ (reference sequence). V was cut by 4 bases and J by 4 bases, with 11 bases left in between. CDR3 amino acids: CASSSKQGYNEQFF. CDR3 bases: TGTGCCAGCAGCTCAAAACAGGGTTACAATGAGCAGTTCTTC. Full variable domain (rest looked up from reference TRBV7-9 and TRBJ2-1): DTGVSQNPRHKITKRGQNVTFRCDPISEHNRLYWYRQTLGQGPEFLTYFQNEAQLEKSRLLSDRFSAERPKGSFSTLEIQRTEQGDSAMYLCASSSKQGYNEQFFGPGTRLTVL.

The rearrangement links TRBV11-2 to TRBJ1-1; 9 bases match TRBD1. CDR1 and CDR2 from the germline V gene are SGHAT and FQNNGV. The V and J ends lost 5 bases and 4 bases, in that order; junction bases with no gene match: 11. The CDR3 contains 16 residues. This CDR3 reads CASSQGVQGASTEAFF. CDR3 nucleotides: TGTGCCAGCAGCCAGGGGGTACAGGGGGCGTCCACTGAAGCTTTCTTT.

This chain links TRBV30 with TRBJ1-4; 7 bases map to TRBD1. CDR3 length: 13 residues. V lost 5 bases and J lost 6; bases outside the gene matches: 6. CDR1 GTSNPN and CDR2 SVGIG come from the germline V gene (reference sequence). The CDR3 reads CAWSGTADEKLFF. The DNA for the CDR3 is TGTGCCTGGTCCGGGACAGCGGATGAAAAACTGTTTTTT.

This chain connects TRBV14 to TRBJ1-3; 10 nucleotides agree with TRBD1. This CDR3 is built from 18 residues. The germline CDR1 and CDR2 sequences are SGHDN and FVKESK. V dropped 3 bases and J dropped 1; count of bases not matched to a gene: 9. Written as DNA, the CDR3 is TGTGCCAGCAGCCAGGTTCCCGGGACAGGGGTATCTGGAAACACCATATATTTT. The encoded protein is CASSQVPGTGVSGNTIYF.

This clone was recorded only once. The rearrangement uses TRBV5-1 and TRBJ2-7; weak D call: TRBD2 (6 bases). V dropped 4 bases and J dropped 3 bases, with 14 bases sitting between them. CDR1 is SGHRS and CDR2 is YFSETQ in the germline V gene. The CDR3 runs 14 residues. CDR3 protein: CASSPGTPNYEQYF. The CDR3 DNA follows: TGCGCCAGCAGCCCCGGGACTCCTAACTACGAGCAGTACTTC.

The chain uses TRBV2 and TRBJ1-5; no clear D gene. Germline V CDR1 and CDR2: SNHLY, FYNNEI. The CDR3 has 14 amino acids. V lost 4 bases, J lost 4 bases, and 11 bases lay in between. In DNA, the CDR3 is TGTGCCAGCAGTGGAGTAGAGACAAATCAGCCCCAGCATTTT. It yields the protein CASSGVETNQPQHF.